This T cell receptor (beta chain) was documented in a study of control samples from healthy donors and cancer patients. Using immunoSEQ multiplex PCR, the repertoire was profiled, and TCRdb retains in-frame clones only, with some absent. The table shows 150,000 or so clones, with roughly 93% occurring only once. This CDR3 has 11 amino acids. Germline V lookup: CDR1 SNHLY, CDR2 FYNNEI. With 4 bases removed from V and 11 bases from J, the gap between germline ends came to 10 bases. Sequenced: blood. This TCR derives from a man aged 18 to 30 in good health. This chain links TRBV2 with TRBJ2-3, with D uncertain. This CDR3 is CASSVGSQQYF. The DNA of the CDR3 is TGTGCCAGCAGTGTAGGAAGCCAGCAGTATTTT.